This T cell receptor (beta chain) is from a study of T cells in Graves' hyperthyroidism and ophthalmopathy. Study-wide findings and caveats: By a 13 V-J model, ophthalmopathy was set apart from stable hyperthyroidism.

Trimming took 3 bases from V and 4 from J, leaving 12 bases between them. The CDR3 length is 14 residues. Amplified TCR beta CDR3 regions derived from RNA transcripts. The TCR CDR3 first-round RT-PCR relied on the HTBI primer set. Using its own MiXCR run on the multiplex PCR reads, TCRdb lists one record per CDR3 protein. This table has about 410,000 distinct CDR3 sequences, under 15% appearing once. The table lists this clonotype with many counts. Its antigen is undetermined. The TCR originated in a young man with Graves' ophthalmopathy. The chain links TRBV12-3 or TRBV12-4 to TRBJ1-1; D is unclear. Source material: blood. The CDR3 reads CASSFSPGSTEAFF. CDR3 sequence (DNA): TGTGCCAGCAGTTTTTCCCCGGGGTCCACTGAAGCTTTCTTT.